The 7 T cell receptor beta chains listed next were all sequenced from one sample in a study of regulatory T cells in long-lasting Graves disease. Documented time point: newly diagnosed GD, antithyroid drugs for less than 3 months. The authors made the TCR library using RNA they extracted from PBMCs. To make TCR beta libraries, researchers used iRepertoire HTBI primers and Arm-PCR of CDR3 regions. MiXCR was run by TCRdb on the multiplex PCR reads, yielding one entry per CDR3 protein. The top ten clones hold approximately 17% of a sample with 360,000 or so distinct CDR3 sequences, 10% to 15% of them seen once. This same sample was also part of a study on T cells in Graves' hyperthyroidism and ophthalmopathy.

The sample here was peripheral blood mononuclear cells (PBMCs), taken at new diagnosis, from a patient treated with antithyroid drugs. Receptors originate from a woman between 18 and 29 years old with Graves disease.

A note on this clonotype: The limits of the CDR3 on the DNA are not certain, so only TCRdb's listed CDR3 is given. The chain recombines TRBV11-3 with TRBJ1-1. CDR1 and CDR2 from the germline V gene are SGHNT and YENEEA. The CDR3 totals 13 residues, both ends included. CDR3 in amino acids: CASSFGSGTEAFF.

This chain joins TRBV6-1 and TRBJ1-1, with TRBD1 matching over 7 bases. The junction had 8 bases not matched to a gene; V was cut back by 6 bases and J by 1 base. Germline V gene lookup returns CDR1 MNHNS and CDR2 SASEGT. The CDR3 loop spans 15 amino acids. The CDR3 is CASSPINRGNTEAFF. The CDR3 DNA reads TGTGCCAGCAGCCCGATCAACAGGGGGAACACTGAAGCTTTCTTT.

A word on this clonotype: A clone one base away is much larger, so this may be a read error. The chain is built from TRBV6-5 and TRBJ2-7; 10 bases line up with TRBD2. Germline CDR1 reads MNHEY; CDR2 reads SVGAGI. The CDR3 runs 19 residues. V lost 2 bases to trimming and J lost 7 bases; unmatched junction nucleotides: 20. CDR3 DNA: TGTGCCAGCAGTTACCCTACGGGAACAGCGGGAGGGATCCCCCATGAGCAGTACTTC. It translates to CASSYPTGTAGGIPHEQYF.

This clonotype has only a few counts. V is TRBV9 and J is TRBJ2-2, with TRBD1 as a possible D gene (6 bases). Germline-derived CDR1 and CDR2 are SGDLS and YYNGEE. The ends were cut back, 3 bases at V and 0 bases at J, with 12 bases in the middle. CDR3 size: 16 residues. The CDR3 sequence is CASSAAGTPNTGELFF. CDR3 DNA: TGTGCCAGCAGCGCCGCCGGGACACCGAACACCGGGGAGCTGTTTTTT.

This clonotype was seen repeatedly, ten times or more. Here the CDR3 DNA reads TGCAGCGTAAGGGGAGTGAACACTGAAGCTTTCTTT. It is translated as CSVRGVNTEAFF. The V gene is TRBV29-1, the J gene TRBJ1-1; tentatively, D is TRBD1 (5 bases). Germline assignment: CDR1 SQVTM and CDR2 ANQGSEA. V shed 6 bases and J shed 0 bases, with 8 bases lying between them. The CDR3 has 12 residues.

This clonotype was counted at least ten times. The V gene is TRBV5-1, the J gene TRBJ2-7; tentatively, D is TRBD2 (6 bases). Trimming took off 0 bases at V and 4 bases at J, with 11 bases between the two ends. The CDR3 is 14 amino acids. Germline assignment: CDR1 SGHRS and CDR2 YFSETQ. The DNA of the CDR3 is TGCGCCAGCAGCTTGGCGGGACTGTCTTACGAGCAGTACGTC. Protein: CASSLAGLSYEQYV.

With respect to this clonotype: A far more abundant clone sits one base away, making this likely a read error. The chain joins TRBV14 to TRBJ1-1; TRBD1 is a possible D gene (6 bases). CDR1 and CDR2 (germline): SGHDN, FVKESK. The CDR3 is 16 residues long. The CDR3 protein is CASSLDGAFWDTEASF. CDR3 DNA: TGTGCCAGCAGCTTAGATGGGGCGTTCTGGGACACTGAAGCTTCCTTT.